This T cell receptor beta chain emerged from a study of early T cells in non-severe SARS-CoV-2 infection. Overall study: Unsorted whole blood bulk RNA was sequenced, with unpaired chains. Study results and caveats: Matches to VDJdb favored anti-spike CD8 responses and missed private and CD4 specificities.

This CDR3 contains 14 residues. Germline CDR1 is DFQATT and CDR2 is SNEGSKA (reference sequence). V was clipped by 2 bases and J by 3 bases, with 13 bases between them. This clonotype was seen repeatedly, ten times or more. Its antigen is undetermined. Unique molecular identifiers were added to individual cDNA molecules. TCRdb reanalysed the 5' RACE reads using MiXCR and keeps one entry per CDR3 protein. The sample consists of some 60,000 distinct CDR3 sequences, approximately 7.7% of them appearing once. The sequenced sample was whole blood. This receptor was obtained from an adult who was a healthcare worker with PCR-confirmed SARS-CoV-2 infection or an uninfected control (not recorded which). The chain links TRBV20-1 to TRBJ1-1, with D possibly TRBD1 on 6 matching bases. CDR3 DNA: TGCAGTGCTAGAACTCAGGGGAGAGACACTGAAGCTTTCTTT. It yields the protein CSARTQGRDTEAFF.